This TCR beta chain derives from a study of blood T cells in healthy people across ages. This clonotype was seen only a few times. With 6 bases removed from V and 4 bases from J, the gap between germline ends came to 12 bases. CDR1 MDHEN and CDR2 SYDVKM come from the germline V gene. The CDR3 is made up of 13 amino acids. A J-beta primer mix and a sample-barcoded 5' primer were used in a second PCR of roughly 6 to 11 cycles. TCRdb reprocessed the 5' RACE reads via MiXCR and lists one record per CDR3 protein. The sample carries about 2 million distinct CDR3 sequences, 49% recorded once. Samples each had at least 5.5 micrograms of total RNA extracted.

This clonotype originated in a woman aged 40-49 years in good health. V and J are TRBV28 and TRBJ1-1; D remains unclear. Material: blood. The CDR3 here is CASSLPAGTEAFF. The CDR3 DNA is TGTGCCAGCAGCCTTCCGGCAGGCACTGAAGCTTTCTTT.